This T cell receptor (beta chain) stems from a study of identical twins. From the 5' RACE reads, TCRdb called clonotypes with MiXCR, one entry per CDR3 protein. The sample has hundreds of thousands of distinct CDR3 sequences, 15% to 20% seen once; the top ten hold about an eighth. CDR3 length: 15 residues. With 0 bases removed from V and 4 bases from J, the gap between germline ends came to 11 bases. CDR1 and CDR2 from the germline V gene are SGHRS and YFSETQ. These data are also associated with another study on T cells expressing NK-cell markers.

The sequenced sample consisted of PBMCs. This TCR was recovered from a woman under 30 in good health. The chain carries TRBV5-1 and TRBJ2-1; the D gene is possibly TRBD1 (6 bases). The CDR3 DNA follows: TGCGCCAGCAGCTTGGGAGGACAGACATACAATGAGCAGTTCTTC. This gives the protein CASSLGGQTYNEQFF.